The entry below gives a single T cell receptor beta chain sequence along with its context. Its antigen is not known. TCRdb reprocessed the 5' RACE reads with MiXCR, giving one entry per CDR3 protein. The sample has approximately 400,000 distinct CDR3 sequences; about 25% are singletons. This entry comes from a study of CD8 T cells in ankylosing spondylitis. Study-wide results and limits: Reportedly, significant enrichment of disease-linked clones occurred in matched ankylosing spondylitis synovial fluid. What seemed typical of ankylosing spondylitis blood was a TCR beta motif built from eight highly homologous variants.

The specimen sequenced was blood, either unsorted or a sorted T cell fraction (not recorded which). This clonotype originated in a male donor with ankylosing spondylitis.

CDR3 protein: CASSYVGGGANVLTF. CDR3 DNA: TGTGCCAGCAGTTACGTGGGCGGTGGGGCCAACGTCCTGACTTTC. The chain is built from TRBV6-5 and TRBJ2-6; D call uncertain. V lost 2 bases and J 3 bases, leaving 8 bases between the germline ends. Germline V lookup: CDR1 MNHEY, CDR2 SVGAGI. This CDR3 has 15 residues.